This TCR beta chain was captured in a study of T cell responses to AZD1222 COVID-19 vaccine. Overall study: Researchers grouped second doses given at about 4 or about 12 weeks into one pool.

This table comes from immunoSEQ multiplex PCR, and its TCRdb copy is limited to in-frame clones, with some not included. The table records 100,000 to 150,000 clones, around 90% of them present only once. The source was peripheral blood, collected on day 0 of AZD1222 vaccination. This sequence originates from an adult in good health.

CDR3 in amino acids: CASSSTSVGPQHF. The CDR3 region has the DNA TGTGCCAGCAGCTCCACCTCCGTGGGGCCCCAGCATTTT. This chain connects TRBV5-6 to TRBJ1-5; D unresolved. The CDR3 spans 13 residues. V lost 3 bases to trimming and J lost 9 bases, with 13 bases between them. Germline CDR1 SGHDT, CDR2 YYEEEE.